This TCR beta chain appears in the sequencing data of a study of blood T cells in healthy people across ages. Notes on this clonotype: Antigen specificity is unknown.

Study observations and caveats: The study regarded diversity estimates from one million T cells as underestimates.

The CDR3 sequence is 13 residues long. V was cut by 3 bases and J by 5 bases, with 9 bases left in between. CDR1 and CDR2 from the germline V gene are SGHTA and FQGTGA. The authors ran a second PCR of about 7 to 11 cycles using a sample-barcoded 5' primer and a J-beta primer mix. Each cDNA was tagged by a template-switch adaptor containing 12 random nucleotides. In TCRdb, the 5' RACE reads were re-called with MiXCR into one record per CDR3 protein. The sample shows 630,000 or so distinct CDR3 sequences, about 30% of them seen only once. Sequenced input: blood. The chain is built from TRBV7-3 and TRBJ2-3; D remains unclear. The clonotype comes from an elderly woman in good health. CDR3 amino acids: CASSFTIGDTQYF. The CDR3 DNA reads TGTGCCAGCAGCTTCACAATTGGAGATACGCAGTATTTT.